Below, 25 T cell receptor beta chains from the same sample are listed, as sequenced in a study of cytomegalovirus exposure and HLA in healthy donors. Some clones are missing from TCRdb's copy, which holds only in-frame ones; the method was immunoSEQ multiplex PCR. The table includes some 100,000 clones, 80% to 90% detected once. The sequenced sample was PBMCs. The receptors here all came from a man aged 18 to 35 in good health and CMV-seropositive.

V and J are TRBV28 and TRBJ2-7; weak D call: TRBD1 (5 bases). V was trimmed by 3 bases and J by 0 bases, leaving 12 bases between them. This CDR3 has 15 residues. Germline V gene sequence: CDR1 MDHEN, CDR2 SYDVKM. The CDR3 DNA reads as TGTGCCAGCAGTTTTAGTGGGGCCTACTCCTACGAGCAGTACTTC. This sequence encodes CASSFSGAYSYEQYF.

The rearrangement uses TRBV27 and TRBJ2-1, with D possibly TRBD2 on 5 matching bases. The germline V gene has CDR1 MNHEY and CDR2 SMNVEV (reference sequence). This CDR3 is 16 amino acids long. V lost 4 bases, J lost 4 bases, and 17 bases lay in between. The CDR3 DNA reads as TGTGCCAGCAGTTCCCCGGAACTAGGCATATACAATGAGCAGTTCTTC. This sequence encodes CASSSPELGIYNEQFF.

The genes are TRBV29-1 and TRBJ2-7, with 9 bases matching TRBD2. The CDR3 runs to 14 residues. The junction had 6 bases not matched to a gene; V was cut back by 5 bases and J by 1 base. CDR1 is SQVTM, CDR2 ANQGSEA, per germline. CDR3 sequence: CSVLASGGSYEQYF. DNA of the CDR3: TGCAGCGTTCTAGCCAGCGGGGGGTCCTACGAGCAGTACTTC.

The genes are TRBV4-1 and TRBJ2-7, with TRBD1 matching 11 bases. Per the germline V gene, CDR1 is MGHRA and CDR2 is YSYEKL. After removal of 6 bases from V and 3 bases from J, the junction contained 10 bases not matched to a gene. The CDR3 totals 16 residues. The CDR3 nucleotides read TGCGCCAGCAGTCCCGAGCCCGGGACAGGGGGCTACGAGCAGTACTTC. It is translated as CASSPEPGTGGYEQYF.

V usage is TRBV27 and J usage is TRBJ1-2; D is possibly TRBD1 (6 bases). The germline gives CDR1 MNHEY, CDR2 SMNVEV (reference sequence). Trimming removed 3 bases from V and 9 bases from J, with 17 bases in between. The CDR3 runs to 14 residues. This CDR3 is CASSFTGNFASYTF. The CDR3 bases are TGTGCCAGCAGTTTTACAGGGAATTTCGCTAGCTACACCTTC.

Here the CDR3 DNA reads TGTGCCAGCAGCCCCTTTGACAGGGGGGGCGACGGGGACTATGGCTACACCTTC. Translated, it gives CASSPFDRGGDGDYGYTF. The chain employs TRBV5-6 and TRBJ1-2; TRBD1 matches 9 bases. V shed 4 bases and J 3 bases; nucleotides not matched to a gene: 16. CDR3 length: 18 amino acids. Germline V gene sequence: CDR1 SGHDT, CDR2 YYEEEE.

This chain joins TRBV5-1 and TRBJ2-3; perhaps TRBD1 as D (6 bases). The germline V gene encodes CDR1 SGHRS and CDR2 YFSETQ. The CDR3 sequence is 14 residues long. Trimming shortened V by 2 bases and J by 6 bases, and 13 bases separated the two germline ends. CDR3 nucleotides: TGCGCCAGCAGCTTACCAGGGGTGGGGGATACGCAGTATTTT. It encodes CASSLPGVGDTQYF.

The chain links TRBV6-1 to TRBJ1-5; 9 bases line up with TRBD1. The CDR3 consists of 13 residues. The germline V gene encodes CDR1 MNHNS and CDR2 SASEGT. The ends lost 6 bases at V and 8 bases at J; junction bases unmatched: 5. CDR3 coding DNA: TGTGCCAGCAGCCCCGGGACAGGGAAGCCCCAGCATTTT. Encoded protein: CASSPGTGKPQHF.

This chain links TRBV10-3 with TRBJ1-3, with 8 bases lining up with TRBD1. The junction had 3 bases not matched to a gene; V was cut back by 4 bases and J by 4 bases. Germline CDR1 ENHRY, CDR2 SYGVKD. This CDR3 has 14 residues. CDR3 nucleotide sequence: TGTGCCATCAGTGGACAGGGGCCCGGAAACACCATATATTTT. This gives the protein CAISGQGPGNTIYF.

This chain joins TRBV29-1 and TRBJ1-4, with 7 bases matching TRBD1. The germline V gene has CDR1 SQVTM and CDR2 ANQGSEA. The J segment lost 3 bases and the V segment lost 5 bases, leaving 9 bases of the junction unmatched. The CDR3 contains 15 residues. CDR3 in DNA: TGCAGCGTTTCTGAGGGGGCGAGGGCTAATGAAAAACTGTTTTTT. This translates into CSVSEGARANEKLFF.

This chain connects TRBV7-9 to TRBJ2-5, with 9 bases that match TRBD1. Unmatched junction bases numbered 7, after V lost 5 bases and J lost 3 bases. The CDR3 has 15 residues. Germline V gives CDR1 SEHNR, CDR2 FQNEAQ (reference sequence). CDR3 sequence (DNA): TGTGCCAGCAGCCCACCGGGACAGGGTGAAGAGACCCAGTACTTC. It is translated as CASSPPGQGEETQYF.

CDR3 sequence: CASSQWTSGGRYNEQFF. DNA for the CDR3: TGTGCCAGCAGCCAATGGACTAGCGGGGGGCGCTACAATGAGCAGTTCTTC. The chain combines TRBV4-2 with TRBJ2-1; 14 nucleotides align to TRBD2. V was pared by 2 bases and J by 3 bases, with 3 bases of the junction left unmatched. The CDR3 is made up of 17 amino acids. The germline CDR1 and CDR2 sequences are LGHNA and YNFKEQ.

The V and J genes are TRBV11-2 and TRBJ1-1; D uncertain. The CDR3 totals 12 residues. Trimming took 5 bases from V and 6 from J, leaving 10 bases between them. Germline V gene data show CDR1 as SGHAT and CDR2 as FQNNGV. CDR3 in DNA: TGTGCCAGCAGCCCTAACAGAGCTGAAGCTTTCTTT. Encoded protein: CASSPNRAEAFF.

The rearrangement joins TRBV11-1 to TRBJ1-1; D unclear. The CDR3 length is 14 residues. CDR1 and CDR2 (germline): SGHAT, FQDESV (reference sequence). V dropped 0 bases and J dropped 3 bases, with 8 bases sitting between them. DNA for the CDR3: TGTGCCAGCAGCTTAGCGCCACGAGACACTGAAGCTTTCTTT. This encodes CASSLAPRDTEAFF.

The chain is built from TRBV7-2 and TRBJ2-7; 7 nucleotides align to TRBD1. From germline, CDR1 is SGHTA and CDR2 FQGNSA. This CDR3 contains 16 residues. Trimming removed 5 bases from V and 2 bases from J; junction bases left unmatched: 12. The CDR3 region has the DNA TGTGCCAGCAGCAGATACAGGGGAAGTGGGACCTACGAGCAGTACTTC. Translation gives CASSRYRGSGTYEQYF.

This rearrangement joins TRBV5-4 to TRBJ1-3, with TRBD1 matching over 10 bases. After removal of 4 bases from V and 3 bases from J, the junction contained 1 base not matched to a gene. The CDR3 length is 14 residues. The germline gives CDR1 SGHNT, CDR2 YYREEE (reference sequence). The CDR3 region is CASSRDRGGNTIYF. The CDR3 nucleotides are TGTGCCAGCAGCCGGGACAGGGGTGGAAACACCATATATTTT.

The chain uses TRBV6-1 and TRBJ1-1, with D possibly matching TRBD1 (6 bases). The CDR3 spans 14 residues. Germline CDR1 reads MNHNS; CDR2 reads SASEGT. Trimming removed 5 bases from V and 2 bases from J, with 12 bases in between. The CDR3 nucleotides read TGTGCCAGCAGTTCAGACAGGAGTAACACTGAAGCTTTCTTT. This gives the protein CASSSDRSNTEAFF.

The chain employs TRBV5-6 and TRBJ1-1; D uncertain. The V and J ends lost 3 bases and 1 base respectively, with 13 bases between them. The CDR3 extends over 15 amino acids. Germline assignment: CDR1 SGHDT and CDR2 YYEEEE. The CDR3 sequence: CASSWWRPENTEAFF. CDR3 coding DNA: TGTGCCAGCAGCTGGTGGAGGCCCGAGAACACTGAAGCTTTCTTT.

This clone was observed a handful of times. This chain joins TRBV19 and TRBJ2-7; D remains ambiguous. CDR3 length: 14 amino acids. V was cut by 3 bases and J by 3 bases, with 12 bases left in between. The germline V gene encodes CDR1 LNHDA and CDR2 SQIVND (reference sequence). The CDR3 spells CASSMAHPFYEQYF. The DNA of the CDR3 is TGTGCCAGTAGTATGGCACACCCTTTCTACGAGCAGTACTTC.

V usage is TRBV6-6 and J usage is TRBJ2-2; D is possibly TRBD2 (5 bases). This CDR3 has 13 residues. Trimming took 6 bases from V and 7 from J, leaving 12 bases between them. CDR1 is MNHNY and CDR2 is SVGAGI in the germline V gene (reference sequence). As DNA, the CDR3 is TGTGCCAGCAGCTCAGGAGGCGGCGGGGAGCTGTTTTTT. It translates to CASSSGGGGELFF.

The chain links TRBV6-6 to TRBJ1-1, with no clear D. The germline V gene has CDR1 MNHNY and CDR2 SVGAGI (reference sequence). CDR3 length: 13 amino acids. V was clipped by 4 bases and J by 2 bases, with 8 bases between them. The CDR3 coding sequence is TGTGCCAGCAGTTCTGAGACAAACACTGAAGCTTTCTTT. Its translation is CASSSETNTEAFF.

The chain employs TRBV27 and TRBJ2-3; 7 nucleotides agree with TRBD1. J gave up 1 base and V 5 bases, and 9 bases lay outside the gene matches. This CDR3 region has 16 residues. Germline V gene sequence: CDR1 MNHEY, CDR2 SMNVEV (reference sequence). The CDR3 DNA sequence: TGTGCCAGCAGTCCTCTAAAAACAGGGGGCACAGATACGCAGTATTTT. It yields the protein CASSPLKTGGTDTQYF.

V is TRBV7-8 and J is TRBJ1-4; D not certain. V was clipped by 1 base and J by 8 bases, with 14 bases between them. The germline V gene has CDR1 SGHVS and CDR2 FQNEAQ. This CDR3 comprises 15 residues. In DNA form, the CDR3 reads TGTGCCAGCAGCTTAGTGTCAGGTTCGGGGGAAAAACTGTTTTTT. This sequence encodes CASSLVSGSGEKLFF.

The CDR3 nucleotides read TGTGCCAGTAGAAATCCGGGACACGAAGCCTACGAGCAGTACTTC. Translating gives CASRNPGHEAYEQYF. The chain employs TRBV19 and TRBJ2-7; D may be TRBD1 (6 bases). Trimming took 6 bases from V and 2 from J, leaving 17 bases between them. Germline V gene lookup returns CDR1 LNHDA and CDR2 SQIVND (reference sequence). The CDR3 consists of 15 residues.

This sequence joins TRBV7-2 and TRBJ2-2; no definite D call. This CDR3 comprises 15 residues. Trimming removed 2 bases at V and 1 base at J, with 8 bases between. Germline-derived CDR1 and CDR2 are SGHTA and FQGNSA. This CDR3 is CASSLFGRNTGELFF. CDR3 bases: TGTGCCAGCAGCTTATTTGGCAGGAACACCGGGGAGCTGTTTTTT.